This is a list of T cell receptor beta chains from one sample in a study of T cell responses to AZD1222 COVID-19 vaccine. The data were produced by immunoSEQ multiplex PCR, yet TCRdb's version contains in-frame clones alone and is incomplete. In the table there are some 130,000 clones, about 80% of which are singletons. This sample comprised peripheral blood, obtained on day 0 of AZD1222 vaccination. These receptors came from an adult in good health. The conserved cysteine and the conserved F or W are not part of the CDR3 here.

TRBJ2-2 | TRBV14 | ASSQEMANTGELF
TRBJ1-5 | TRBV14 | ASSPGNSQPQH
TRBJ1-5 | TRBV28 | ASWPGPPMPQH
TRBJ1-1 | TRBV30 | VWSFGNTEAF
TRBJ1-5 | TRBV6-1 | ASSEPTTGVRNQPQH
TRBJ1-4 | TRBV7-6 | ASSPRGSQESEKLF
TRBJ2-5 | TRBV4-2 | ASSQDSPGQGGRLQETQY
TRBJ1-1 | TRBV7-9 | ASSPLTGMNTEAF
TRBJ2-5 | TRBV20-1 | SASWDLAETQY
TRBJ1-1 | TRBV9 | ASSAQWNIGTEAF
TRBJ1-5 | TRBV7-3 | ASSLSARGQGVGTQH
TRBJ2-7 | TRBV14 | ASSNGVQGASYEQY
TRBJ1-5 | TRBV27 | ASSLRPGQPQH
TRBJ1-5 | TRBV5-8 | ASSLGEVGQPQH
TRBJ2-2 | TRBV2 | ASSEIAGVTGELF
TRBJ2-3 | TRBV3-1/TRBV3-2 | ASSQDRTDTQY
TRBJ2-3 | TRBV11-2 | ASSLGGGNTDTQY
TRBJ1-1 | TRBV15 | ATSPRGDTEAF
TRBJ2-1 | TRBV4-2 | ASSQDGPGLAGGNEQF
TRBJ2-1 | TRBV24-1 | ATSNPTALYNEQF
TRBJ2-1 | TRBV3-1/TRBV3-2 | ASSRIQGSSYNEQF
TRBJ1-1 | TRBV27 | ASSLRAGGLRAF
TRBJ1-1 | TRBV28 | ASTNRGTEAF
TRBJ2-5 | TRBV30 | AWRGGQGKTQY
TRBJ2-1 | TRBV14 | ASSRGGSYNEQF
TRBJ2-7 | TRBV19 | ASRGTESSYEQY
TRBJ1-1 | TRBV9 | ASSGDRSSEAF
TRBJ1-5 | TRBV3-1/TRBV3-2 | ASSQGGQSGNNQPQH
TRBJ1-1 | TRBV30 | AWSVRLREEAF
TRBJ1-1 | TRBV30 | ACRGTIEAF
TRBJ1-5 | TRBV7-8 | ASSLPTVGQPQH
TRBJ1-1 | TRBV10-3 | AVKRDTEAF
TRBJ1-4 | TRBV19 | ASSRGPSWDEKLF
TRBJ1-6 | TRBV9 | ASSARDGNNSPLH
TRBJ1-3 | TRBV6-5 | ASSYSEEATGNTIY
TRBJ1-1 | TRBV6-5 | ASTPGTSNTEAF
TRBJ2-5 | TRBV6-1 | ASSEVRPEYRQY
TRBJ1-5 | TRBV5-1 | ASSLDGTGLYQPQH
TRBJ2-5 | TRBV28 | ASSLQGIQETQY
TRBJ1-6 | TRBV11-2 | ASSLAPEGQGPPGLH
TRBJ2-5 | TRBV5-5 | ASSPPWRTGDEETQY
TRBJ1-1 | TRBV6-6 | ASSGTTATEAF
TRBJ1-1 | TRBV4-2 | ASSQGRGPLNTEAF
TRBJ1-1 | TRBV3-1/TRBV3-2 | ASSQSGEGTEAF
TRBJ1-1 | TRBV5-1 | ASSLDGSGTEAF
TRBJ1-2 | TRBV14 | ASSSIPRVGYT
TRBJ1-5 | TRBV29-1 | SVLTGGDQPQH